A selection of T cell receptor beta chains follows, all from one sample in a study of cytomegalovirus exposure and HLA in healthy donors. Data came from immunoSEQ multiplex PCR; TCRdb stores just in-frame clones and leaves some out. This sample has about 140,000 clones, with around three quarters found just once. Sequencing was done on a sample of PBMCs. The receptor set was obtained from a middle-aged man in good health and CMV-seropositive. CDR3s include the opening cysteine and the closing phenylalanine or tryptophan. D genes are given only for firm matches. The size field is filled for only some rows; it gives once, few, many or a size class.

TGTGCCAGCAGTTCGAGCGGGAGGCGAACAGATACGCAGTATTTT CASSSSGRRTDTQYF TRBJ2-3 TRBV27 . TRBD2
TGTGCCAGCAGCTTAGATCGAGACAGGGGCCGGCATGAGCAGTTCTTC CASSLDRDRGRHEQFF TRBJ2-1 TRBV7-6 . TRBD1
TGTGCCAGCAGCTTAAGTGGGGGAGGTAACTATGGCTACACCTTC CASSLSGGGNYGYTF TRBJ1-2 TRBV7-8 . .
TGCGCCAGCAGTCAAGGTCTAACCGCGGGAATTGGCTACGAGCAGTACTTC CASSQGLTAGIGYEQYF TRBJ2-7 TRBV4-1 few .
TGTGCCAGTTGGGACAGAAGTAATGAAAAACTGTTTTTT CASWDRSNEKLFF TRBJ1-4 TRBV28 . TRBD1
TGCGCCAGCAGCTTGGGACAGGTCCCCCTATACGAGCAGTACTTC CASSLGQVPLYEQYF TRBJ2-7 TRBV5-1 . .
TGTGCCAGCAGCTTCGGACAGGGCTACGAGCAGTACTTC CASSFGQGYEQYF TRBJ2-7 TRBV11-2 . TRBD1
TGTGCCATCAGTGAACCGGGACAGCTCATGAACACTGAAGCTTTCTTT CAISEPGQLMNTEAFF TRBJ1-1 TRBV10-3 few TRBD1
TGTGCCAGCAGCTTAGCGGGTCGGTATGGCTACACCTTC CASSLAGRYGYTF TRBJ1-2 TRBV11-2 . .
TGTGCCAGCAGCCTTGGACTAGCGGGAGCATACAATGAGCAGTTCTTC CASSLGLAGAYNEQFF TRBJ2-1 TRBV4-2 . TRBD2
TGTGCCAGCAGCTACCGGGACAGAACCTACGAGCAGTACTTC CASSYRDRTYEQYF TRBJ2-7 TRBV7-6 . TRBD1
TGCAGCGCCACAGGGGGCTCTGGAAACACCATATATTTT CSATGGSGNTIYF TRBJ1-3 TRBV29-1 . TRBD1
TGTGCCAGTAGTATCGGCAGCGCTGGAAACACCATATATTTT CASSIGSAGNTIYF TRBJ1-3 TRBV19 . .
TGTGCCAGCAGTCTCCTCAGGGGAACTGGAAACACCATATATTTT CASSLLRGTGNTIYF TRBJ1-3 TRBV28 . .
TGTGCCAGCAGTGACGAGGGGAGGACCGGGGAGCTGTTTTTT CASSDEGRTGELFF TRBJ2-2 TRBV6-4 . .
TGCGCCAGCAGCCATTCAGGAAAACGCACAGATACGCAGTATTTT CASSHSGKRTDTQYF TRBJ2-3 TRBV4-3 once .
TGTGCCAGCAGATTACTAGGAGGGGCAGATACGCAGTATTTT CASRLLGGADTQYF TRBJ2-3 TRBV6-5 . .
TGTGCCAGCAGCATCATTTTAACCGAGATCGAGCAGTACTTC CASSIILTEIEQYF TRBJ2-7 TRBV5-6 . .
TGTGCCAGCAGTGTCATGGACAGGGGCGGAACTGAAGCTTTCTTT CASSVMDRGGTEAFF TRBJ1-1 TRBV6-1 once TRBD1
TGTGCCACCACTCGGGACAGGAGACACAATGAGCAGTTCTTC CATTRDRRHNEQFF TRBJ2-1 TRBV19 . TRBD1